This T cell receptor (beta chain) was sequenced for a study of identical twins. Findings and caveats of the study: For out-of-frame alpha sequences shared by twins, low generation probability was in excess.

To note about this clonotype: The antigen remains unidentified.

This CDR3 is built from 18 residues. Germline V gene sequence: CDR1 LGHNA, CDR2 YSLEER. The V segment lost 4 bases and the J segment 1 base; nucleotides outside the gene matches: 9. TCRdb passed the 5' RACE reads through MiXCR, listing each CDR3 protein once. Among 200,000 to 300,000 distinct CDR3 sequences, roughly an eighth were seen once, and the ten largest hold roughly 3.7%. These data were also filed under a second study, of yellow fever vaccine responses in identical twins. From that second work: Reportedly, twins showed a vaccine T cell response that looked partly convergent and partly personalized.

The sequence derives from a young woman in good health. The sample consisted of memory (CD45RO+) T cells sorted from blood. The V gene is TRBV4-3, the J gene TRBJ2-6; 8 bases align to TRBD2. CDR3 DNA sequence: TGCGCCAGCAGCCCCCACGAAGCGGGAGCATCTGGGGCCAACGTCCTGACTTTC. Its protein product is CASSPHEAGASGANVLTF.